These 28 T cell receptor beta chains came from one sample sequenced in a study of T cell repertoires in cytomegalovirus infection. MiXCR, run by TCRdb on the reads, gives a single entry per CDR3 protein. The table lists some 700,000 distinct CDR3 sequences, less than 40% of them singletons. Sequencing input: PBMCs. The source is a human donor in good health (CMV status not recorded). Some clones in this sample may be carry-over from other donors' samples.

The chain uses TRBV5-8 and TRBJ2-4; D assignment may be TRBD1 or TRBD2 (5 bases each). V lost 1 base, J lost 2 bases, and 13 bases lay in between. The CDR3 sequence is 16 residues long. Germline CDR1 reads SGHTS; CDR2 reads YDEGEE. CDR3 DNA: TGTGCCAGCAGCTTGCCAGGGAGAACTACCAAAAACATTCAGTACTTC. It is translated as CASSLPGRTTKNIQYF.

This clonotype was observed a handful of times. This chain joins TRBV12-3 or TRBV12-4 and TRBJ2-3, with TRBD2 matching over 8 bases. The length of the CDR3 is 15 residues. J was trimmed by 4 bases and V by 3 bases; bases with no gene match: 6. CDR3 region: CASSLGGRSPDTQYF. The CDR3 DNA reads TGTGCCAGCAGTTTGGGCGGGAGGAGCCCAGATACGCAGTATTTT.

This clonotype occurred many times. This chain uses TRBV7-2 with TRBJ1-6; D is ambiguous. Trimming took 5 bases from V and 0 from J, leaving 20 bases between them. The CDR3 runs 19 residues. Germline V gene lookup returns CDR1 SGHTA and CDR2 FQGNSA. This chain's CDR3 is CASSRGGGATFSYNSPLHF. Here the CDR3 DNA reads TGTGCCAGCAGCCGGGGAGGCGGCGCAACATTCTCCTATAATTCACCCCTCCACTTT.

This clonotype was counted many times. The gene calls are TRBV20-1 and TRBJ2-7; 9 nucleotides match TRBD2. Germline V gene data show CDR1 as DFQATT and CDR2 as SNEGSKA (reference sequence). The J segment lost 3 bases and the V segment lost 3 bases, leaving 6 bases of the junction unmatched. The CDR3 extends over 14 amino acids. In nucleotides, the CDR3 is TGCAGTGCTAGCGAGACTAGCGGTTTCTACGAGCAGTACTTC. Protein product: CSASETSGFYEQYF.

This rearrangement joins TRBV14 to TRBJ2-1, with 8 positions matching TRBD2. Germline V gives CDR1 SGHDN, CDR2 FVKESK. The CDR3 is made up of 16 amino acids. V was pared by 6 bases and J by 0 bases, with 7 bases of the junction left unmatched. DNA for the CDR3: TGTGCCAGCAGACGAGCGGGGGACCTCTCCTACAATGAGCAGTTCTTC. Translation: CASRRAGDLSYNEQFF.

A few counts support this clonotype. DNA of the CDR3: TGTGCCAGCAGCCCGAGGGGGTATCCTGGCTACACCTTC. Its translation: CASSPRGYPGYTF. The chain has TRBV7-9 and TRBJ1-2, with D perhaps matching TRBD1 (6 bases). Looked up from germline, CDR1 is SEHNR and CDR2 is FQNEAQ (reference sequence). V lost 5 bases and J 7 bases, leaving 14 bases between the germline ends. The CDR3 is 13 amino acids.

The chain combines TRBV6-2 or TRBV6-3 with TRBJ1-5; D unresolved. V gave up 1 base and J gave up 3 bases, with 7 bases separating them. This CDR3 comprises 14 residues. Germline V CDR1 and CDR2: MNHEY, SVGEGT. The CDR3 nucleotides read TGTGCCAGCAGTTACTGGCGGAACAATCAGCCCCAGCATTTT. Amino acids: CASSYWRNNQPQHF.

The rearrangement uses TRBV20-1 and TRBJ1-4, with D unclear. V was clipped by 6 bases and J by 7 bases, with 15 bases between them. Germline-derived CDR1 and CDR2 are DFQATT and SNEGSKA (reference sequence). CDR3 length: 13 amino acids. The CDR3 DNA reads as TGCAGTGCGCCCGAGGGTGGAGGTGAAAAACTGTTTTTT. It specifies CSAPEGGGEKLFF.

J is TRBJ2-7 and V is TRBV28; D perhaps matches TRBD2 (5 bases). The germline V and J ends were trimmed by 9 bases and 0 bases, with 9 bases remaining between them. There are 12 residues in the CDR3. Germline V gene data show CDR1 as MDHEN and CDR2 as SYDVKM. The CDR3 DNA follows: TGTGCCAGTCGAGGGTTCTCCTACGAGCAGTACTTC. It yields the protein CASRGFSYEQYF. Full variable domain (rest looked up from reference TRBV28 and TRBJ2-7): DVKVTQSSRYLVKRTGEKVFLECVQDMDHENMFWYRQDPGLGLRLIYFSYDVKMKEKGDIPEGYSVSREKKERFSLILESASTNQTSMYLCASRGFSYEQYFGPGTRLTVT.

The V call is TRBV6-5, the J call TRBJ2-3; 7 bases match TRBD2. Germline CDR1 and CDR2: MNHEY and SVGAGI. V shed 6 bases, J shed 0 bases, and the junction held 21 bases outside the gene matches. This CDR3 is 20 amino acids long. The CDR3 DNA follows: TGTGCCAGCAGCTCACGAAGACTAGAGGGAGGGATTAGAAGCACAGATACGCAGTATTTT. Encoded protein: CASSSRRLEGGIRSTDTQYF.

This clonotype was counted a few times. The chain recombines TRBV7-6 with TRBJ2-1, with a tentative D call TRBD2 (7 bases). V was cut by 10 bases and J by 6 bases, with 10 bases left in between. The CDR3 is 11 amino acids. CDR1 is SGHVS, CDR2 FNYEAQ, per germline. CDR3 bases: TGTGCCAACGGGGGGCTCAATGAGCAGTTCTTC. Its translation: CANGGLNEQFF.

This clonotype was picked up a small number of times. As DNA, the CDR3 is TGCGCCAGCAGCCAAGATCAGTTCAGGGGTGGAAACACCATATATTTT. Protein: CASSQDQFRGGNTIYF. The chain links TRBV4-1 to TRBJ1-3; D perhaps matches TRBD1 (6 bases). The CDR3 covers 16 residues. CDR1 MGHRA and CDR2 YSYEKL come from the germline V gene. V was trimmed by 0 bases and J by 3 bases, leaving 12 bases between them.

There are many counts of this clonotype. The chain uses TRBV7-2 and TRBJ1-5; 9 bases are shared with TRBD1. In germline, CDR1 is SGHTA, CDR2 FQGNSA. The CDR3 loop spans 16 amino acids. Trimming removed 5 bases from V and 4 bases from J; junction bases left unmatched: 9. The CDR3 reads CASSKGQGAGNQPQHF. Written as DNA, the CDR3 is TGTGCCAGCAGCAAGGGACAGGGCGCTGGTAATCAGCCCCAGCATTTT.

On this clonotype itself: This CDR3 fails to terminate in the conserved phenylalanine or tryptophan, so it likely reflects a read error. The DNA is left out, because the CDR3 cannot be placed on it with certainty; the CDR3 is given as TCRdb lists it. The rearrangement links TRBV7-2 to TRBJ2-1; the tabulated D call, TRBD1, remains unverified against the DNA. The germline CDR1 and CDR2 sequences are SGHTA and FQGNSA. The CDR3 is 15 amino acids in total, end residues counted. The CDR3 sequence is CASSLWTGTYNELFL.

This clonotype occurred many times. The chain uses TRBV7-8 and TRBJ2-1; 9 bases line up with TRBD2. Germline-derived CDR1 and CDR2 are SGHVS and FQNEAQ. CDR3 length equals 16 residues. The V gene end was trimmed by 5 bases and the J gene end by 4 bases; junction bases not matched to a gene: 9. CDR3 in DNA: TGTGCCAGCAGCCCGGGGACTAGCCCCCTATACAATGAGCAGTTCTTC. Its protein is CASSPGTSPLYNEQFF.

The chain couples TRBV27 to TRBJ2-3; 15 bases line up with TRBD2. The CDR3 consists of 19 residues. Germline V gene sequence: CDR1 MNHEY, CDR2 SMNVEV (reference sequence). V lost 1 base and J lost 0; bases outside the gene matches: 5. The CDR3 DNA sequence: TGTGCCAGCAGTTTATTGGGACTAGCGGGAGGAGGTAGCACAGATACGCAGTATTTT. The encoded protein is CASSLLGLAGGGSTDTQYF.

This clonotype came up many times. The rearrangement links TRBV7-9 to TRBJ2-7; possible D gene TRBD1, 5 bases. The germline V gene encodes CDR1 SEHNR and CDR2 FQNEAQ (reference sequence). The length of the CDR3 is 13 residues. Trimming pared 4 bases from V and 5 bases from J, leaving 12 bases between. CDR3 bases: TGTGCCAGCAGCTCGGTGCTAGGGGACGAGCAGTACTTC. Its protein is CASSSVLGDEQYF.

This clonotype was recorded a few times. CDR3 protein: CASTTTVYEQYF. CDR3 DNA sequence: TGTGCCAGCACTACGACAGTCTACGAGCAGTACTTC. The V call is TRBV12-3 or TRBV12-4, the J call TRBJ2-7, with a possible D match to TRBD1 (5 bases). The CDR3 has 12 amino acids. V gave up 7 bases and J gave up 3 bases, with 10 bases separating them.

This rearrangement joins TRBV19 to TRBJ2-7; 8 bases match TRBD2. This CDR3 contains 14 residues. The junction had 11 bases not matched to a gene; V was cut back by 7 bases and J by 6 bases. Germline V CDR1 and CDR2: LNHDA, SQIVND (reference sequence). The CDR3 sequence is CASTTGGGSGEQYF. CDR3 DNA sequence: TGTGCCAGTACCACCGGGGGGGGCTCGGGCGAGCAGTACTTC. Using reference TRBV19 and TRBJ2-7 for the parts outside the CDR3, the full variable domain is DGGITQSPKYLFRKEGQNVTLSCEQNLNHDAMYWYRQDPGQGLRLIYYSQIVNDFQKGDIAEGYSVSREKKESFPLTVTSAQKNPTAFYLCASTTGGGSGEQYFGPGTRLTVT.

As for this clonotype: A much more abundant neighbour one base away suggests this may be a read error. This sequence joins TRBV11-2 and TRBJ2-4, with TRBD2 as a possible D gene (6 bases). Germline V gene data show CDR1 as SGHAT and CDR2 as FQNNGV. CDR3 length: 16 residues. Here the CDR3 reads CASSQTGGFSKNSQYF. Written as DNA, the CDR3 is TGTGCCAGCAGTCAAACCGGGGGTTTCTCCAAAAACAGTCAGTACTTC.

This clonotype was observed a handful of times. The chain is built from TRBV6-1 and TRBJ2-7; TRBD2 aligns across 9 bases. The CDR3 loop spans 15 amino acids. Germline loops: CDR1 MNHNS, CDR2 SASEGT. Trimming at V came to 6 bases and at J to 3 bases, leaving 9 bases not matched to a gene. CDR3 bases: TGTGCCAGCAGCCACCCTAGCGGGGATAACTACGAGCAGTACTTC. Translation: CASSHPSGDNYEQYF.

In this sample, this clonotype turned up a few times. The V gene is TRBV28, the J gene TRBJ1-1; possibly TRBD1 for D (6 bases). With 3 bases removed from V and 6 bases from J, the gap between germline ends came to 20 bases. From germline, CDR1 is MDHEN and CDR2 SYDVKM. This CDR3 is 16 amino acids long. The CDR3 DNA reads TGTGCCAGCAGTTTGTTGGGGGGCTACAAACACGCTGAAGCTTTCTTT. The encoded protein is CASSLLGGYKHAEAFF. Together with reference TRBV28 and TRBJ1-1, the CDR3 gives the full variable domain: DVKVTQSSRYLVKRTGEKVFLECVQDMDHENMFWYRQDPGLGLRLIYFSYDVKMKEKGDIPEGYSVSREKKERFSLILESASTNQTSMYLCASSLLGGYKHAEAFFGQGTRLTVV.

This clonotype has just one count. CDR3 in DNA: TGTGCCAGCAGCTTGCCTCCCGGGACGCCGGAAGGTACTGAAGCTTTCTTT. It codes for CASSLPPGTPEGTEAFF. The genes are TRBV5-6 and TRBJ1-1, with D perhaps matching TRBD1 (5 bases). Germline loops: CDR1 SGHDT, CDR2 YYEEEE. This CDR3 is built from 17 residues. The V gene lost 1 base and the J gene lost 5 bases, with 21 bases spanning the gap.

Of note for this clonotype: A read error may account for a junction end that differs from germline. The J gene is TRBJ1-5, the V gene TRBV19; unclear D gene. The length of the CDR3 is 14 residues. Germline V lookup: CDR1 LNHDA, CDR2 SQIVND (reference sequence). The CDR3 DNA reads as TGTGCAAGTGAAGACACGGCGGGCAAGCCGCCCAAGCATTTT. Residues: CASEDTAGKPPKHF.

Comments on this clonotype: Germline and junction disagree at one end, which may indicate a read error. The rearrangement joins TRBV7-2 to TRBJ2-1; TRBD2 matches 10 bases. This CDR3 is 15 amino acids long. Per the germline V gene, CDR1 is SGHTA and CDR2 is FQGNSA. CDR3 DNA sequence: TGTGCCAGCAGATTAGCTAGCGGGAGCTACAATGAGCAGTTCTTC. Translated: CASRLASGSYNEQFF.

The chain has TRBV20-1 and TRBJ2-5; D ambiguous. Germline CDR1 reads DFQATT; CDR2 reads SNEGSKA (reference sequence). The V end was cut by 0 bases, the J end by 7 bases, with 15 bases between. This CDR3 contains 14 residues. CDR3 DNA: TGCAGTGCTAGAGAAGGGCTAGGTTGGGGGACCCAGTACTTC. This translates into CSAREGLGWGTQYF.

V and J are TRBV3-1 and TRBJ2-1; TRBD2 agrees at 16 bases. With 6 bases clipped from V and 2 bases from J, the junction kept 13 bases outside the gene matches. The V gene's germline CDR1 is LGHDT and CDR2 YNNKEL (reference sequence). This CDR3 contains 20 residues. CDR3 amino acids: CASRPAPGTSGRDTYNEQFF. DNA of the CDR3: TGTGCCAGCAGACCGGCACCTGGGACTAGCGGGAGGGACACCTACAATGAGCAGTTCTTC.

J is TRBJ2-4 and V is TRBV20-1; D perhaps matches TRBD2 (6 bases). V gave up 4 bases and J gave up 8 bases, with 12 bases separating them. This CDR3 is built from 12 residues. Per the germline V gene, CDR1 is DFQATT and CDR2 is SNEGSKA (reference sequence). The CDR3 nucleotides read TGCAGTGCTACAGGGTGGGGGGACATTCAGTACTTC. This gives the protein CSATGWGDIQYF.